This T cell receptor beta chain was sequenced during a study of beta chain features in type 1 diabetes. There are 12 residues in the CDR3. Germline-derived CDR1 and CDR2 are SGHNT and YYREEE (reference sequence). V gave up 5 bases and J gave up 5 bases, with 8 bases separating them. The sequenced template was cDNA made from the entire isolated RNA. The data were produced by immunoSEQ multiplex PCR, yet TCRdb's version contains in-frame clones alone and is incomplete. The sample includes some 900,000 clones, 17% of them seen just once. This clone was seen many times. The TCR sequence derives from a young woman in good health. Sample: naive CD4+ T cells from blood. The V call is TRBV5-4, the J call TRBJ2-1, with D tentatively TRBD2 (6 bases). The chain's CDR3 is CASREGNNEQFF. Written as DNA, the CDR3 is TGTGCCAGCAGGGAGGGTAACAATGAGCAGTTCTTC.